This T cell receptor (beta chain) came from a study of OX40 agonist ivuxolimab in advanced cancers. Looking at the study overall: Three patients showed partial responses: one hepatocellular carcinoma and two cutaneous melanoma cases.

Overall study findings and caveats: CD8+ T cells were the subset that, on average, had more expanded clones than CD4+. Expanded peripheral T cells had an undetermined antigen specificity. Some nonresponders also had low normalized T-cell clonal expansion.

A remark on this clone: Its antigen is not identified.

TCRdb's copy holds only in-frame clones and misses some; the assay was immunoSEQ multiplex PCR. Of about 82,000 clones in the sample, around four fifths are singletons; the top ten hold approximately 0.9%. The CDR3 covers 16 residues. Trimming pared 0 bases from V and 0 bases from J, leaving 8 bases between. Germline V gene sequence: CDR1 LGHNA, CDR2 YSLEER. The receptor's source is an adult with an advanced solid tumor such as melanoma, head and neck, liver or kidney cancer. This sequence joins TRBV4-3 and TRBJ2-2; weak D call: TRBD2 (5 bases). Sample: CD4+ or CD8+ T cells sorted from blood, taken in a trial of the OX40 agonist ivuxolimab. In DNA form, the CDR3 reads TGCGCCAGCAGCCAAGAAGCGCGGGCGAACACCGGGGAGCTGTTTTTT. Translating gives CASSQEARANTGELFF.